A single sample gave rise to the 5 T cell receptor beta chains below, sequenced in a study of circulating and synovial CD4+ cells in juvenile arthritis. Profiled with immunoSEQ multiplex PCR; TCRdb holds only in-frame clones, not every one. The sample yields 36,000 or so clones, approximately 94% seen once. The source material was CD4+ T cells from blood. The receptors stem from a human donor with juvenile idiopathic arthritis.

The chain has TRBV10-2 and TRBJ2-7; TRBD2 matches 9 bases. Losses at the gene ends were 0 bases for V and 3 bases for J; bases not matched to a gene: 9. CDR1 WSHSY and CDR2 SAAADI come from the germline V gene. The CDR3 length is 17 residues. CDR3 region: CASSESEGLAGFYEQYF. For the CDR3, the DNA is TGCGCCAGCAGTGAGTCTGAGGGGCTAGCGGGGTTCTACGAGCAGTACTTC.

This clone was counted a few times. The J gene is TRBJ1-1, the V gene TRBV4-3; D remains unclear. V was shortened by 5 bases and J by 1 base, with 8 bases between the two germline ends. This CDR3 has 13 amino acids. Germline V gene data show CDR1 as LGHNA and CDR2 as YSLEER. The CDR3 reads CASSYGENTEAFF. In DNA form, the CDR3 reads TGCGCCAGCAGCTACGGGGAGAACACTGAAGCTTTCTTT.

The CDR3 DNA follows: TGTGCCAGCAGTGGGGAGGGGGACAAAATTTACGGCTACACCTTC. Amino acids: CASSGEGDKIYGYTF. The gene calls are TRBV6-1 and TRBJ1-2, with D tentatively TRBD1 (6 bases). The V and J ends lost 4 bases and 8 bases respectively, with 20 bases between them. From germline, CDR1 is MNHNS and CDR2 SASEGT. This CDR3 is 15 amino acids long.

The chain employs TRBV6-5 and TRBJ2-7; D possibly corresponds to TRBD2 (6 bases). The CDR3 extends over 15 amino acids. The germline V gene encodes CDR1 MNHEY and CDR2 SVGAGI. V was cut by 0 bases and J by 6 bases, with 15 bases left in between. CDR3 protein: CASSYSGGEVGEQYF. CDR3 nucleotide sequence: TGTGCCAGCAGTTACTCAGGAGGGGAGGTGGGCGAGCAGTACTTC.

The chain has TRBV5-6 and TRBJ1-6; TRBD1 matches 9 bases. V lost 0 bases to trimming and J lost 4 bases; unmatched junction nucleotides: 5. The CDR3 sequence is 17 residues long. CDR1 and CDR2 (germline): SGHDT, YYEEEE. For the CDR3, the DNA is TGTGCCAGCAGCTTGGCCTGGGGGACAGGGTATAATTCACCCCTCCACTTT. It encodes CASSLAWGTGYNSPLHF.